This TCR beta chain was sequenced for a study of CD8 T cells in Susac syndrome. TCR beta sequences were obtained from blood CD8+ and CD4+ T cells. The multiple sclerosis control group was made up of treatment-naive patients with stable or active relapsing-remitting disease. Reverse transcription of about 0.45 to 1 ug RNA was performed with random hexamers. A multiplex approach, immunoSEQ multiplex PCR, amplified TCR beta CDR3 across 54 Vbeta and 13 Jbeta. MiXCR, applied by TCRdb to the immunoSEQ multiplex PCR reads, yields one record per CDR3 protein. The sample shows 180,000 or so distinct CDR3 sequences, around 95% of them seen only once. Sequencing was done on a sample of CD4+ T cells from PBMCs. This TCR was sampled from a human donor with multiple sclerosis.

The CDR3 sequence: CSAGGRDTQYF. DNA of the CDR3: TGCAGTGCGGGGGGTCGAGATACGCAGTATTTT. The rearrangement links TRBV20-1 to TRBJ2-3, with TRBD2 as a possible D gene (6 bases). Trimming shortened V by 6 bases and J by 5 bases, and 9 bases separated the two germline ends. Germline V gene data show CDR1 as DFQATT and CDR2 as SNEGSKA (reference sequence). The CDR3 contains 11 residues.